This passage covers 17 T cell receptor beta chains from one sample sequenced in a study of shared clonotypes between healthy human individuals. Clones were read by immunoSEQ multiplex PCR, and TCRdb kept only the in-frame ones, dropping some. The sample holds about half a million clones, less than 85% seen once. Sequencing input: PBMCs. All receptors derive from a woman aged 40 to 50 in good health. Some clones in this sample may be carry-over from other donors' samples.

This chain links TRBV7-2 with TRBJ2-7; D not resolved. The V end lost 1 base, the J end lost 3 bases, and 7 bases lay between the germline ends. Germline CDR1 SGHTA, CDR2 FQGNSA. This CDR3 has 13 residues. In nucleotides, the CDR3 is TGTGCCAGCAGCTTAGAACAGTTCTACGAGCAGTACTTC. This gives the protein CASSLEQFYEQYF.

This chain joins TRBV18 and TRBJ2-3; 8 nucleotides line up with TRBD1. The CDR3 length is 15 residues. Per the germline V gene, CDR1 is KGHSH and CDR2 is LQKENI. Unmatched junction bases numbered 4, after V lost 0 bases and J lost 5 bases. The CDR3 nucleotides are TGTGCCAGCTCACCACCGGCAGGGGGCAGAGATACGCAGTATTTT. Its translation is CASSPPAGGRDTQYF.

The count of this clone is one. The chain links TRBV21-1 to TRBJ2-5; TRBD2 is the table's D call, not checked against the DNA. TRBV21-1 is a pseudogene. CDR3 length equals 18 residues. The CDR3: CASSYIGLAGAGGETQYF. DNA for the CDR3: TGTGCCAGCAGCTATATCGGACTAGCGGGAGCTGGGGGAGAGACCCAGTACTTC.

This chain joins TRBV7-9 and TRBJ2-2; TRBD1 aligns across 9 bases. CDR1 and CDR2 from the germline V gene are SEHNR and FQNEAQ (reference sequence). The CDR3 spans 16 residues. V was pared by 5 bases and J by 8 bases, with 12 bases of the junction left unmatched. CDR3 coding DNA: TGTGCCAGCAGCCTGTTCGGACAGGGGCCCAGGGGGGAGCTGTTTTTT. This translates into CASSLFGQGPRGELFF.

The genes are TRBV30 and TRBJ1-5; D is uncertain. Germline assignment: CDR1 GTSNPN and CDR2 SVGIG (reference sequence). V lost 2 bases and J lost 3, with 20 bases in between. The CDR3 length is 17 residues. The CDR3 here is CAWSSTRVAILNQPQHF. CDR3 DNA: TGTGCCTGGAGTTCTACGAGGGTCGCTATACTCAATCAGCCCCAGCATTTT.

This chain joins TRBV10-2 and TRBJ2-7, with D perhaps being TRBD1 or TRBD2 (5 bases each). Trimming pared 0 bases from V and 0 bases from J, leaving 6 bases between. CDR1 and CDR2 (germline): WSHSY, SAAADI. The CDR3 has 14 residues. The CDR3, as DNA: TGCGCCAGCAGTGAGTCGGGGACCTCCTACGAGCAGTACTTC. Translating gives CASSESGTSYEQYF.

This clone was picked up one time. The junction does not match germline at one end; this may be a read error. The chain employs TRBV7-7 and TRBJ2-1, with D perhaps TRBD2 (6 bases). CDR1 SSHAT and CDR2 FNYEAQ come from the germline V gene (reference sequence). This CDR3 comprises 15 residues. The CDR3 DNA follows: TGTGCTAGCAGCTTACTGAGCGGGCAATACAATGAGCAGTTCTTC. Amino acid sequence: CASSLLSGQYNEQFF.

The chain is built from TRBV15 and TRBJ2-3; D call uncertain. This CDR3 is 16 amino acids long. Deletions cut 4 bases from V and 0 bases from J, with 14 bases between. Germline assignment: CDR1 LNHNV and CDR2 YYDKDF (reference sequence). The CDR3 nucleotides read TGTGCCACCAGCAACTACGGAAATCCTAGCACAGATACGCAGTATTTT. Translating gives CATSNYGNPSTDTQYF.

The chain joins TRBV5-6 to TRBJ2-1; tentative D call: TRBD1 (6 bases). Looked up from germline, CDR1 is SGHDT and CDR2 is YYEEEE. This CDR3 has 15 amino acids. V gave up 2 bases and J gave up 5 bases, with 14 bases separating them. CDR3 DNA: TGTGCCAGCAGCTTCCGGGACAACTTAAACAATGAGCAGTTCTTC. Protein product: CASSFRDNLNNEQFF.

The V gene is TRBV5-5, the J gene TRBJ1-5; D perhaps matches TRBD1 (6 bases). The germline V and J ends were trimmed by 4 bases and 7 bases, with 15 bases remaining between them. The germline gives CDR1 SGHKS, CDR2 YYEKEE (reference sequence). The length of the CDR3 is 14 residues. In DNA form, the CDR3 reads TGTGCCAGCAGCCATTTGGGGGGGGCCCAGCCCCAGCATTTT. This translates into CASSHLGGAQPQHF.

Worth noting for this clone: This sample also contains other DNA sequences that code for the same CDR3. The chain carries TRBV2 and TRBJ1-2; possible D gene TRBD1, 6 bases. V was pared by 9 bases and J by 6 bases, with 20 bases between. The germline CDR1 and CDR2 sequences are SNHLY and FYNNEI. The CDR3 has 14 residues. The CDR3 loop reads CASSDVFRTDGYTF. In DNA form, the CDR3 reads TGTGCCAGTTCCGACGTCTTCAGGACAGATGGCTACACCTTC.

A note on this clone: One base away lies a much larger clone, so this may be a sequencing read error. Within the sample, other DNA sequences also encode this same CDR3. This rearrangement joins TRBV29-1 to TRBJ2-7, with 10 bases aligning to TRBD1. This CDR3 has 15 amino acids. Germline V gene lookup returns CDR1 SQVTM and CDR2 ANQGSEA. The CDR3 DNA sequence: TGCAGCGTTGAAGCCCGGGACAGGGGTTTCAACGAACAGTACTTC. Its translation: CSVEARDRGFNEQYF.

The chain employs TRBV10-3 and TRBJ2-5; 9 bases align to TRBD1. The J call is doubtful: the DNA matches TRBJ2-7 better. Germline V gene sequence: CDR1 ENHRY, CDR2 SYGVKD. The length of the CDR3 is 14 residues. The CDR3 reads CAISESGTGYEQYF. The CDR3, as DNA: TGTGCCATCAGTGAGTCTGGGACAGGGTACGAGCAGTACTTC.

The chain combines TRBV7-9 with TRBJ2-3; D perhaps matches TRBD2 (7 bases). The germline CDR1 and CDR2 sequences are SEHNR and FQNEAQ (reference sequence). The CDR3 is made up of 15 amino acids. V was clipped by 8 bases and J by 0 bases, with 15 bases between them. CDR3 region: CASPAGATSTDTQYF. The CDR3 nucleotides are TGTGCCAGCCCGGCGGGGGCAACTAGCACAGATACGCAGTATTTT.

This clone was recorded a few times. The chain links TRBV27 to TRBJ1-1; 9 bases match TRBD1. V lost 7 bases to trimming and J lost 4 bases; unmatched junction nucleotides: 7. The germline gives CDR1 MNHEY, CDR2 SMNVEV (reference sequence). There are 14 residues in the CDR3. The CDR3 is CASTLRGQGTEAFF. The CDR3 DNA reads TGTGCCAGCACCCTGAGGGGACAGGGCACTGAAGCTTTCTTT.

This chain links TRBV28 with TRBJ1-5, with 9 bases identical to TRBD1. The germline V gene has CDR1 MDHEN and CDR2 SYDVKM. The trim removed 4 bases at V and 9 bases at J, leaving 7 bases unmatched. The length of the CDR3 is 14 residues. The CDR3 sequence: CASSSWTGVMPQHF. The CDR3 DNA reads as TGTGCCAGCAGTTCATGGACAGGGGTAATGCCCCAGCATTTT.

The V call is TRBV6-4, the J call TRBJ2-3; D call uncertain. Trimming shortened V by 3 bases and J by 5 bases, and 9 bases separated the two germline ends. CDR3 length: 13 residues. Germline CDR1 is MRHNA and CDR2 is SNTAGT. The CDR3 DNA is TGTGCCAGCAGTGAATTTCAAGGAGATACGCAGTATTTT. Translated: CASSEFQGDTQYF.